This T cell receptor beta chain was obtained from a study of CXCR3-negative and CXCR3-positive naive CD8 T cells. With UMI labels, 5' RACE was used to prepare the TRB cDNA libraries. TCRdb reprocessed the 5' RACE reads and keeps a single row for each CDR3 protein, giving no DNA. The specimen's table records over 100,000 distinct CDR3 sequences. The receptor was derived from a human donor in good health. Some clones in this sample may be carry-over from other donors' samples. Sequences were obtained from naive CXCR3- CD8+ T cells from blood. Subset: CD45RO-CCR7+CD27+CD95- naive CD8+ T cells lacking CXCR3 (TNR3-).

The CDR3 region is CASSLGQALAFILETQYF. The rearrangement uses TRBV7-9 and TRBJ2-5; the D call from TCRdb, TRBD2, cannot be confirmed without DNA. The CDR3 spans 18 residues. Looked up from germline, CDR1 is SEHNR and CDR2 is FQNEAQ (reference sequence).